One T cell receptor (beta chain) is described in this entry. Germline V gene sequence: CDR1 MNHNS, CDR2 SASEGT. This CDR3 region has 14 residues. V was clipped by 1 base and J by 7 bases, with 10 bases between them. The sample belongs to a study of T cells in localized non-small cell lung cancer. Only in-frame clones appear in the TCRdb table, and some are missing; sequencing was by immunoSEQ multiplex PCR. The table lists over 70,000 clones, more than 75% of them singletons. The rearrangement links TRBV6-1 to TRBJ2-2; D remains ambiguous. This clonotype was obtained from a woman aged 35-75 years with stage II squamous cell lung carcinoma. The sequenced sample was PBMCs, obtained before any cancer treatment. CDR3 sequence reads: CASSEDPHLGELFF. Here the CDR3 DNA reads TGTGCCAGCAGTGAAGACCCTCACCTCGGGGAGCTGTTTTTT.